This entry lists 6 T cell receptor beta chains sequenced from one sample in a study of cytomegalovirus exposure and HLA in healthy donors. Primers for the PCR totalled 60 Vbeta and 13 Jbeta. Here immunoSEQ multiplex PCR was the method, and the copy in TCRdb shows in-frame clones only, minus some. This table has about 150,000 clones, under 75% appearing once. Sequencing input: PBMCs. The receptor set was obtained from a woman in her sixties in good health and CMV-seropositive.

The chain couples TRBV29-1 to TRBJ1-2; possibly TRBD1 for D (5 bases). This CDR3 region has 12 residues. Germline V gene data show CDR1 as SQVTM and CDR2 as ANQGSEA. Trimming removed 4 bases from V and 4 bases from J, with 10 bases in between. The DNA of the CDR3 is TGCAGCGTTGCGTGGCAGGGCTATGGCTACACCTTC. Its protein is CSVAWQGYGYTF.

V gene TRBV18 combines with J gene TRBJ2-3; 11 nucleotides align to TRBD2. Germline V gives CDR1 KGHSH, CDR2 LQKENI. V was clipped by 5 bases and J by 5 bases; unmatched bases: 0. This CDR3 contains 13 residues. The CDR3 bases are TGTGCCAGCTCAGGACTAGCGGGAGATACGCAGTATTTT. It translates to CASSGLAGDTQYF.

The chain joins TRBV14 to TRBJ2-7, with D maybe TRBD1 (6 bases). Deletions cut 5 bases from V and 4 bases from J, with 12 bases between. CDR3 length: 13 amino acids. Germline CDR1 and CDR2: SGHDN and FVKESK. The CDR3 DNA reads TGTGCCAGCAGCGGACAGTTGTCATACGAGCAGTACTTC. Protein product: CASSGQLSYEQYF.

This clone was observed a few times. The gene calls are TRBV4-3 and TRBJ2-7; 7 nucleotides match TRBD1. The junction had 7 bases not matched to a gene; V was cut back by 5 bases and J by 3 bases. The CDR3 runs to 14 residues. Germline lookup yields CDR1 LGHNA and CDR2 YSLEER. CDR3 sequence (DNA): TGCGCCAGCAGCGTAAACAGGGGCAACTACGAGCAGTACTTC. It yields the protein CASSVNRGNYEQYF.

This chain connects TRBV28 to TRBJ2-5; 7 positions match TRBD2. The junction had 1 base not matched to a gene; V was cut back by 3 bases and J by 3 bases. Germline V gene lookup returns CDR1 MDHEN and CDR2 SYDVKM. There are 13 residues in the CDR3. The CDR3 DNA reads TGTGCCAGCAGTTTGACTAGCAAAGAGACCCAGTACTTC. It specifies CASSLTSKETQYF.

This chain uses TRBV6-5 with TRBJ2-5, with D unresolved. V lost 0 bases and J lost 7, with 15 bases in between. CDR3 size: 15 residues. Germline loops: CDR1 MNHEY, CDR2 SVGAGI. Here the CDR3 reads CASSYSIGLSGTQYF. In DNA, the CDR3 is TGTGCCAGCAGTTACTCTATCGGCCTATCAGGGACCCAGTACTTC.